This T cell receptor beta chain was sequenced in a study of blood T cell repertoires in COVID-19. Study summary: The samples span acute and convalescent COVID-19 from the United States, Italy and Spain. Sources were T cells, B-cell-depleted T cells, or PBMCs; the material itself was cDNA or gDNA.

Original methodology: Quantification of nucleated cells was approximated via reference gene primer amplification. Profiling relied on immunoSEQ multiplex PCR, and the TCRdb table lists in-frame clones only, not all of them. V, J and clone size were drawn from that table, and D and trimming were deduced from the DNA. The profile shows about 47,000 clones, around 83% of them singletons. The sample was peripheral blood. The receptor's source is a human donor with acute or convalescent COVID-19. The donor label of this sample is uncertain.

The CDR3 protein is CASSKVKGTRALTEAFF. The CDR3 nucleotides are TGTGCCAGCAGCAAAGTCAAGGGGACTAGGGCCCTCACTGAAGCTTTCTTT. The chain is built from TRBV21-1 and TRBJ1-1. TRBV21-1 is assigned pseudogene status. This CDR3 is built from 17 residues.